This is a list of T cell receptor beta chains from one sample in a study of CD8 T cells in Susac syndrome. TCRdb reanalysed the immunoSEQ multiplex PCR reads using MiXCR and keeps one entry per CDR3 protein. The sample records 92,000 or so distinct CDR3 sequences, 90% to 97% being singletons. Specimen: CD8+ T cells from PBMCs. These receptors were taken from a human donor with Susac syndrome. The CDR3 runs from the conserved cysteine through the conserved F or W. Clone size is stated in some rows and not others, as once, few, many or a class when expanded.

v_call	j_call	clone_size	cdr3_aa
TRBV15	TRBJ2-3	NA	CATSVPRTSGESDTQYF
TRBV12-3/TRBV12-4	TRBJ2-7	NA	CASSVGGQDYEQYF
TRBV14	TRBJ2-3	NA	CASSQKDSSGRDTQYF
TRBV9	TRBJ2-3	NA	CASSTHTDTQYF
TRBV29-1	TRBJ1-2	NA	CSVEDQGTMNYGYTF
TRBV20-1	TRBJ1-1	NA	CSAFEPGQRNTEAFF
TRBV15	TRBJ2-7	NA	CATSSQVTYEQYF
TRBV7-2	TRBJ2-7	once	CASSLAPGVEQYF
TRBV5-1	TRBJ2-5	NA	CASSLMGGPGNFKETQYF
TRBV20-1	TRBJ1-6	NA	CSARGQGDSPLHF
TRBV29-1	TRBJ1-5	NA	CSVAEGNNQPQHF
TRBV3-1	TRBJ1-6	NA	CASSQIGGEDSPLHF
TRBV9	TRBJ2-3	NA	CASSGAGTSGTDTQYF
TRBV20-1	TRBJ2-3	NA	CSASSSGGDTDTQYF
TRBV4-3	TRBJ2-1	NA	CASSQPGTGGNNEQFF